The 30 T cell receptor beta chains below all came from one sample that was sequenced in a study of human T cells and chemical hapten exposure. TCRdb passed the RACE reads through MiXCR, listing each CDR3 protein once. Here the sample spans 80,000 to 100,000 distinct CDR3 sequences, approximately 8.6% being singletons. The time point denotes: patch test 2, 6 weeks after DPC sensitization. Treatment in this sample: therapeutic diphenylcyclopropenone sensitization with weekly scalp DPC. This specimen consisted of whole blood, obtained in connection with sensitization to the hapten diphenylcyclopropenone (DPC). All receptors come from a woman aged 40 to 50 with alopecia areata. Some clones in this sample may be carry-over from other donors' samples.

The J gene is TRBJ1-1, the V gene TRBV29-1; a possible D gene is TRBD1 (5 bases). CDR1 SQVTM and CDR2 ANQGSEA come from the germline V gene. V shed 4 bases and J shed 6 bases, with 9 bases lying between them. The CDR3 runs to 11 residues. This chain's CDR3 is CSVVRGPEAFF. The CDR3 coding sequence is TGCAGCGTTGTTCGGGGCCCTGAAGCTTTCTTT.

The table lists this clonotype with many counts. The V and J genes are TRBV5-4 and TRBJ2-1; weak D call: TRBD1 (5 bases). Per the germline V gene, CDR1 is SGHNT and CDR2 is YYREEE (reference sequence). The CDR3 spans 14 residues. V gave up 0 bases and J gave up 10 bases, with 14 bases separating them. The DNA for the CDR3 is TGTGCCAGCAGCTTGGGCAGGGCGGTACGGGAGCAGTTCTTC. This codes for CASSLGRAVREQFF.

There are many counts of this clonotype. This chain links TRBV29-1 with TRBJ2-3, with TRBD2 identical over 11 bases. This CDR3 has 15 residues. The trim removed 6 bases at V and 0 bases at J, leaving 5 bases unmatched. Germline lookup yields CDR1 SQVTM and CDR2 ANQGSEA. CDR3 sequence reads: CSVRTSGFSTDTQYF. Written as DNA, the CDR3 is TGCAGCGTGCGGACTAGCGGGTTTAGCACAGATACGCAGTATTTT.

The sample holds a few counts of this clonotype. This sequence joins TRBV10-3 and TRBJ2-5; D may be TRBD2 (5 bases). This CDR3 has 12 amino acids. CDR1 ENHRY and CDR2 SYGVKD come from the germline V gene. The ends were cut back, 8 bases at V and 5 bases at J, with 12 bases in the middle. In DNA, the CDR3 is TGTGCCATCGCGAGGGCAGCGGAGACCCAGTACTTC. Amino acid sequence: CAIARAAETQYF.

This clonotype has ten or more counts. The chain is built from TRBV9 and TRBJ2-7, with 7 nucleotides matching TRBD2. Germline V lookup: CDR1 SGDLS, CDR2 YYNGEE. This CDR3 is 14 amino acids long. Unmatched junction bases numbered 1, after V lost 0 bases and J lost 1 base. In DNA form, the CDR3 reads TGTGCCAGCAGCGTAGCTAGCGGATCCTACGAGCAGTACTTC. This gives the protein CASSVASGSYEQYF.

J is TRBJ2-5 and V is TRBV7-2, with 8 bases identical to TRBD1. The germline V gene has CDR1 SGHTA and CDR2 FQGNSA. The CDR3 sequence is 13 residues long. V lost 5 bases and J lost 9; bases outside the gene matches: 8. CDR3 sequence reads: CASSTDREMAQYF. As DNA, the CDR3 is TGTGCCAGCAGCACGGACAGGGAGATGGCCCAGTACTTC. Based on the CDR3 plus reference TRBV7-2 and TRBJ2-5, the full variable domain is GAGVSQSPSNKVTEKGKDVELRCDPISGHTALYWYRQSLGQGLEFLIYFQGNSAPDKSGLPSDRFSAERTGGSVSTLTIQRTQQEDSAVYLCASSTDREMAQYFGPGTRLLVL.

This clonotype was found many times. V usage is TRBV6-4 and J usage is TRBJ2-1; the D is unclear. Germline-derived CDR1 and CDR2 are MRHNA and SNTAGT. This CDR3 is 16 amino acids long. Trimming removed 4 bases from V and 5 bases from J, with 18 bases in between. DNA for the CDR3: TGTGCCAGCAGTGCGTTCGGAGCTCTGCAAAACAATGAGCAGTTCTTC. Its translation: CASSAFGALQNNEQFF.

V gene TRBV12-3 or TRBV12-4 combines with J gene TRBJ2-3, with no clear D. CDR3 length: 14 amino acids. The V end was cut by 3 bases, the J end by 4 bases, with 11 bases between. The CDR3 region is CASSLNGGADTQYF. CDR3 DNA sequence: TGTGCCAGCAGTTTGAACGGCGGCGCAGATACGCAGTATTTT.

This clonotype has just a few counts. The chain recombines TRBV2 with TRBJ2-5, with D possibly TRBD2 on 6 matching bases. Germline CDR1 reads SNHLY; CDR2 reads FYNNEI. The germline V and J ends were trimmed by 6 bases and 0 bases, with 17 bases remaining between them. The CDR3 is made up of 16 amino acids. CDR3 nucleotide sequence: TGTGCCAGCAGCCGAGTGGGAGGCAGGAACCAAGAGACCCAGTACTTC. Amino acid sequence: CASSRVGGRNQETQYF.

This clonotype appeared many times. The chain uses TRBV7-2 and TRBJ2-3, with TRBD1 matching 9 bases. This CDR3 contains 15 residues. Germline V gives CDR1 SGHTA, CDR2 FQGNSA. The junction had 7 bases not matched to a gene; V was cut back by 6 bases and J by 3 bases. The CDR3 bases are TGTGCCAGCAGGCAAACAGGGGGCGGAACAGATACGCAGTATTTT. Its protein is CASRQTGGGTDTQYF.

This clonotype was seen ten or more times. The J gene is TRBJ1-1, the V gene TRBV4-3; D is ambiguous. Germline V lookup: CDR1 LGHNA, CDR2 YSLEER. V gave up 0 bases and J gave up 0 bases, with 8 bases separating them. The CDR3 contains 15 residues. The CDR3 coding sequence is TGCGCCAGCAGCCAAGATCCCCAAGTGAACACTGAAGCTTTCTTT. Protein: CASSQDPQVNTEAFF.

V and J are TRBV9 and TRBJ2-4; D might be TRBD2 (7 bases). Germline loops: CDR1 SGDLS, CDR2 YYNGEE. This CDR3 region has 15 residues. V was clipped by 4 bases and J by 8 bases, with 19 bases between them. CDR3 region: CASSPREGGGDIQYF. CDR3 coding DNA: TGTGCCAGCAGCCCCCGTGAGGGAGGGGGGGACATTCAGTACTTC.

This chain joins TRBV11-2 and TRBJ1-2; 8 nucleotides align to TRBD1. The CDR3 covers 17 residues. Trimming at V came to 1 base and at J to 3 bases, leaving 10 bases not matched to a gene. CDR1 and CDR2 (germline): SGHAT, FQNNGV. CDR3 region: CASSLGSSGGADYGYTF. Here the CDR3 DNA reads TGTGCCAGCAGCTTAGGCTCCTCAGGGGGCGCCGACTATGGCTACACCTTC.

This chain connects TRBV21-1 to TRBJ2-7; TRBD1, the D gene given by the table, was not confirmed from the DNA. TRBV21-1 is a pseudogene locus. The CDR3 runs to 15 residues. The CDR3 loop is CASSKEARAPYEQYF. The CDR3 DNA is TGTGCCAGCAGCAAAGAGGCCAGGGCGCCCTACGAGCAGTACTTC.

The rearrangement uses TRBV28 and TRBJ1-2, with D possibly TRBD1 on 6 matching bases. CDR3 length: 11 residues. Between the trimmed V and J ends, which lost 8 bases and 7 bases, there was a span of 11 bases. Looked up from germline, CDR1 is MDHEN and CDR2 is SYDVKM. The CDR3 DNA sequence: TGTGCCAGCGGAACCAGGGGTGGCTACACCTTC. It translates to CASGTRGGYTF.

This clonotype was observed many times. The CDR3 region is CASSLEAAGRQETQYF. CDR3 DNA: TGTGCCAGCAGCTTAGAAGCAGCCGGTAGGCAAGAGACCCAGTACTTC. This chain joins TRBV7-8 and TRBJ2-5; D remains unclear. Trimming shortened V by 1 base and J by 2 bases, and 14 bases separated the two germline ends. The germline gives CDR1 SGHVS, CDR2 FQNEAQ. CDR3 length: 16 residues.

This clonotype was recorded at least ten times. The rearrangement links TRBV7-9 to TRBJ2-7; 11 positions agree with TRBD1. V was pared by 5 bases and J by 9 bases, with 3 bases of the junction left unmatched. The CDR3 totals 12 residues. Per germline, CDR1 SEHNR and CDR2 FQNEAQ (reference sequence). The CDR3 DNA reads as TGTGCCAGCAGCCCGGACAGGGGGCGGCAGTACTTC. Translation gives CASSPDRGRQYF.

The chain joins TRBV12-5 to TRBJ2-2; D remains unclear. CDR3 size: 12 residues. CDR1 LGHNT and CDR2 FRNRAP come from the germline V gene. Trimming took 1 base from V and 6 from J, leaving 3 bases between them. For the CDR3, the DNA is TGTGCTAGTGGTTTGGGCCCCGGGGAGCTGTTTTTT. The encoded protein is CASGLGPGELFF. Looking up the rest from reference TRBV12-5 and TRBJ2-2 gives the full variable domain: DARVTQTPRHKVTEMGQEVTMRCQPILGHNTVFWYRQTMMQGLELLAYFRNRAPLDDSGMPKDRFSAEMPDATLATLKIQPSEPRDSAVYFCASGLGPGELFFGEGSRLTVL.

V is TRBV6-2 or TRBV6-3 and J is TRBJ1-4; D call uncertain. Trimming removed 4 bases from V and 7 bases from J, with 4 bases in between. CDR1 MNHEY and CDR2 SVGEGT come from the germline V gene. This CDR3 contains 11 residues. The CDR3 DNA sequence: TGTGCCAGCAGTTCACGTGAAAAACTGTTTTTT. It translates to CASSSREKLFF.

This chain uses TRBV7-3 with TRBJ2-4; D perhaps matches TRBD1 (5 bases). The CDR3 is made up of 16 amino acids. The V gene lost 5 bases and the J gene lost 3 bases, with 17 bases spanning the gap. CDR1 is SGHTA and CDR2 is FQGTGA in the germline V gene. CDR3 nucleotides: TGTGCCAGCAGCCCTCAGGGTGGTGTGGGCAAAAACATTCAGTACTTC. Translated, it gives CASSPQGGVGKNIQYF.

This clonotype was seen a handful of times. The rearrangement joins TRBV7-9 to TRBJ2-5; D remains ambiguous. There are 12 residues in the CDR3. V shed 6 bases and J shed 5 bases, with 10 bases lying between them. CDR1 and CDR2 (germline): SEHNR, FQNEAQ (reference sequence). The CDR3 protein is CASRSSTETQYF. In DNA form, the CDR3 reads TGTGCCAGCAGGTCCAGTACCGAGACCCAGTACTTC.

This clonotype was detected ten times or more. The CDR3 DNA reads TGTGCCTCTAGCGGGGGCTCCTACGAGCAGTACTTC. Translation gives CASSGGSYEQYF. The chain joins TRBV28 to TRBJ2-7; 10 bases line up with TRBD2. This CDR3 is 12 amino acids long. Looked up from germline, CDR1 is MDHEN and CDR2 is SYDVKM. J lost 0 bases, V lost 11 bases, and 1 base had no gene match.

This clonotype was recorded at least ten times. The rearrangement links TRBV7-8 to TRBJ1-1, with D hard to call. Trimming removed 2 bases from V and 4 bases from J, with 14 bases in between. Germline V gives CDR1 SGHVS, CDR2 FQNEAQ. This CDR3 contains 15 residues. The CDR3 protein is CASSLLPAPGTEAFF. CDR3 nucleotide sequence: TGTGCCAGCAGCTTACTTCCAGCGCCTGGCACTGAAGCTTTCTTT.

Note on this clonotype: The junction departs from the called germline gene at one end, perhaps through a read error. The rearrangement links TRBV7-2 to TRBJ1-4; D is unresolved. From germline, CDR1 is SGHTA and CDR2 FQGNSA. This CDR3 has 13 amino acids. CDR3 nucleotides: TGCGCCAGCAGCTTAAGGCTTAATGAAAAACTGTTTTTT. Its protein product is CASSLRLNEKLFF.

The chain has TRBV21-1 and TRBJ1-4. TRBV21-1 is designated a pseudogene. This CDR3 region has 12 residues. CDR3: CASSSAREKLFF. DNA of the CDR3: TGTGCCAGCAGCTCGGCGAGGGAAAAACTGTTTTTT.

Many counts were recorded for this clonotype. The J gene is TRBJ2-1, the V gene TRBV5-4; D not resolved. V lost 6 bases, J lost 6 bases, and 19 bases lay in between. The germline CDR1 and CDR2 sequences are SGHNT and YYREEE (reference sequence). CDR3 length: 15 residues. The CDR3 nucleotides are TGTGCCAGCAACGTTGACGGCCTGGGTAGCAATGAGCAGTTCTTC. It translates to CASNVDGLGSNEQFF.

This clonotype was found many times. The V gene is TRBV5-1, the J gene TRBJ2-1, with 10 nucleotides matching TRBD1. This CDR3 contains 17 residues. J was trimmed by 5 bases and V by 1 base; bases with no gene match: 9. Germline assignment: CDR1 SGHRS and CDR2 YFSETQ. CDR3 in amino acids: CASSLWPTGGPNNEQFF. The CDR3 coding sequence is TGCGCCAGCAGCTTGTGGCCGACAGGGGGCCCTAACAATGAGCAGTTCTTC.

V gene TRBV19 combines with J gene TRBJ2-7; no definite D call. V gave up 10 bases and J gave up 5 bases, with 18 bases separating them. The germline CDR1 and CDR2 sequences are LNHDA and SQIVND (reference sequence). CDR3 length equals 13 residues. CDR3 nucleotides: TGTGCCAATCCCGCTAGACGCGTCGACGAGCAGTACTTC. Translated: CANPARRVDEQYF.

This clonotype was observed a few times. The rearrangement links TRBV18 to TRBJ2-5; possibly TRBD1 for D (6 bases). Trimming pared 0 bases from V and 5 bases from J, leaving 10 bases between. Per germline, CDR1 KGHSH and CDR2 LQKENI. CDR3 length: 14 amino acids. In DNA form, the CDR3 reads TGTGCCAGCTCACCACCCCAGGGGATGGAGACCCAGTACTTC. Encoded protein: CASSPPQGMETQYF.

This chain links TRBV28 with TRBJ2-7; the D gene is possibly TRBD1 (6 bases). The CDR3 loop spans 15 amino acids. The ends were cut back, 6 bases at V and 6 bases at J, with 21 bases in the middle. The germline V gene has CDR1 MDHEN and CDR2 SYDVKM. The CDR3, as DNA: TGTGCCAGCAGCCAAGTCAACAGGGATCCCCTCGAGCAGTACTTC. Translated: CASSQVNRDPLEQYF.